This T cell receptor (beta chain) was captured by sequencing in a study of response to subunit inactivated influenza vaccine. Findings and limits, study-wide: It was the authors' suggestion that each seasonal influenza vaccination recruits few new T cells.

On this clonotype: Its cognate antigen is unknown.

The V segment lost 6 bases and the J segment 3 bases; nucleotides outside the gene matches: 13. The CDR3 is made up of 16 amino acids. CDR1 and CDR2 from the germline V gene are SQVTM and ANQGSEA. From the RT-PCR reads, TCRdb called clonotypes with MiXCR, one entry per CDR3 protein. The table includes hundreds of thousands of distinct CDR3 sequences, 18% detected once. This TCR came from a man aged 50 or older who received an inactivated influenza vaccine. The sequences come from PBMCs from blood, collected less than 6 days after vaccination. The chain links TRBV29-1 to TRBJ2-2; 7 bases match TRBD1. The DNA of the CDR3 is TGCAGCGTCACTTTCGGGACAGCCCTCCACACCGGGGAGCTGTTTTTT. It encodes CSVTFGTALHTGELFF.